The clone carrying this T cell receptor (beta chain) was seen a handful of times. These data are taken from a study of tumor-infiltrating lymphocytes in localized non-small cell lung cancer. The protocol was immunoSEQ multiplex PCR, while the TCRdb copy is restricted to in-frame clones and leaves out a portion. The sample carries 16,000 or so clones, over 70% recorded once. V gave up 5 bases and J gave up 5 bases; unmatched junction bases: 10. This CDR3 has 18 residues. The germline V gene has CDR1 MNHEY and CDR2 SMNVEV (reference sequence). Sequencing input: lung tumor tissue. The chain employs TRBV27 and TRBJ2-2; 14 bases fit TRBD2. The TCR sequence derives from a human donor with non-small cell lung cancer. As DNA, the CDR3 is TGTGCCAGCAGTCGGACTAGCGGGGGGTTCACGGGGACCGGGGAGCTGTTTTTT. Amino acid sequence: CASSRTSGGFTGTGELFF.